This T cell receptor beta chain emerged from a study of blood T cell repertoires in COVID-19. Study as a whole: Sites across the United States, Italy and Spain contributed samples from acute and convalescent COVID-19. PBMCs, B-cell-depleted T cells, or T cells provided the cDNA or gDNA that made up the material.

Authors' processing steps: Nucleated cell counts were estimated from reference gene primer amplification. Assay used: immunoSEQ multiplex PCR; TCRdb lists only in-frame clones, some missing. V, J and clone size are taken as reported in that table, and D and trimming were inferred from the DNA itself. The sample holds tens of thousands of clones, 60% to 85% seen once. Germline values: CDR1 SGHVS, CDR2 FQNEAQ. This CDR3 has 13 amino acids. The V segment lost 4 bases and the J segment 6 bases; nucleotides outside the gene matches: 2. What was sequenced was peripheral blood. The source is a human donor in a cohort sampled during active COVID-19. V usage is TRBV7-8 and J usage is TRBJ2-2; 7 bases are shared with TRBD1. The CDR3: CASSYGQAGELFF. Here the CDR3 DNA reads TGTGCCAGCAGCTACGGACAGGCCGGGGAGCTGTTTTTT.